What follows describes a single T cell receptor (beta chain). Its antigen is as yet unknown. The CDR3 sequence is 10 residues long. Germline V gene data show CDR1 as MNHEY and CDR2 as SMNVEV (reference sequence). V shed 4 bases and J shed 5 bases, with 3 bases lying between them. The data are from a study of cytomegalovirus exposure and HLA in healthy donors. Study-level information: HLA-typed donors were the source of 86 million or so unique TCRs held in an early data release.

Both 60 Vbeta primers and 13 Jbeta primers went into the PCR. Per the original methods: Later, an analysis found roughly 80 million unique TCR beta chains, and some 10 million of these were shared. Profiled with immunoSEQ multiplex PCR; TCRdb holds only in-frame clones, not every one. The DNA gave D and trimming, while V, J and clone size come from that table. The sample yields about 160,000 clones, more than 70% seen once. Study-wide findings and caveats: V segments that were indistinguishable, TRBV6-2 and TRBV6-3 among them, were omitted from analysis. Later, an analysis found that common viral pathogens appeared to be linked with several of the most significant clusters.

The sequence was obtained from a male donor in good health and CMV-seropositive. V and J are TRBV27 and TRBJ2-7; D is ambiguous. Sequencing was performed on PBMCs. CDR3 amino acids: CASSSDEQYF. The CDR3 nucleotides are TGTGCCAGCAGTTCGGACGAGCAGTACTTC.